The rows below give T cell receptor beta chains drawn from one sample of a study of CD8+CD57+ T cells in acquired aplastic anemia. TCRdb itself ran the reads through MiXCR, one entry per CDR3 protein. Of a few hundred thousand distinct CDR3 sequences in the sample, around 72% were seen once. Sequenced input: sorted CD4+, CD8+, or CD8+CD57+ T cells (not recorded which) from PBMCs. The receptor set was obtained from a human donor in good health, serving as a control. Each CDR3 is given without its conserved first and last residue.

CDR3 protein: ASSAQGIANTEAF
J gene: TRBJ1-1
V gene: TRBV7-3

CDR3 protein: ASSRDRGTTDTQY
J gene: TRBJ2-3
V gene: TRBV6-1

CDR3 protein: ASSALRDTQY
J gene: TRBJ2-3
V gene: TRBV2

CDR3 protein: ASSLRTGEETEAF
J gene: TRBJ1-1
V gene: TRBV7-4

CDR3 protein: ASSGTGTSDHEQY
J gene: TRBJ2-7
V gene: TRBV7-2

CDR3 protein: ASSWRPLATDTEAF
J gene: TRBJ1-1
V gene: TRBV7-9

CDR3 protein: ASSGRRAPHESYEQY
J gene: TRBJ2-7
V gene: TRBV7-9

CDR3 protein: ASSKDPRVDTEAF
J gene: TRBJ1-1
V gene: TRBV4-3

CDR3 protein: SARASSGGSSTEAF
J gene: TRBJ1-1
V gene: TRBV20-1

CDR3 protein: SGRQGWGMNTEAF
J gene: TRBJ1-1
V gene: TRBV29-1

CDR3 protein: ASSQRIQGYGPP
J gene: TRBJ1-2
V gene: TRBV14

CDR3 protein: ASSHKGGNQPQH
J gene: TRBJ1-5
V gene: TRBV7-2

CDR3 protein: ASGLRSSNPHH
J gene: TRBJ2-3
V gene: TRBV9

CDR3 protein: ASSEPMSSYGYS
J gene: TRBJ1-2
V gene: TRBV7-7

CDR3 protein: ASSSGTSGGTTLLYEQY
J gene: TRBJ2-7
V gene: TRBV5-5

CDR3 protein: ASSTGQYMNTEAS
J gene: TRBJ1-1
V gene: TRBV19

CDR3 protein: ASSFRGGDEQYF
J gene: TRBJ2-7
V gene: TRBV7-2

CDR3 protein: ASRITSGANVLT
J gene: TRBJ2-6
V gene: TRBV19

CDR3 protein: SVVTGDGDT
J gene: TRBJ1-2
V gene: TRBV29-1

CDR3 protein: ASSHVTGLTNTGELF
J gene: TRBJ2-2
V gene: TRBV4-1